These 8 T cell receptor beta chains share one sample of origin, sequenced in a study of T cell repertoires in cytomegalovirus infection. Via MiXCR, TCRdb re-called the reads, giving one row per CDR3 protein. This table has about 440,000 distinct CDR3 sequences, under 40% appearing once. The sample taken for sequencing was PBMCs. Source of these receptors: a human donor in good health (CMV status not recorded). Some clones in this sample may be carry-over from other donors' samples.

This clonotype was counted between two and nine times. V gene TRBV11-2 combines with J gene TRBJ2-1; D perhaps matches TRBD2 (7 bases). V was clipped by 5 bases and J by 6 bases, with 17 bases between them. The CDR3 runs to 15 residues. The germline V gene encodes CDR1 SGHAT and CDR2 FQNNGV. The DNA for the CDR3 is TGTGCCAGCAGCATTAGGGGGGGCAGGGGCAATGAGCAGTTCTTC. This translates into CASSIRGGRGNEQFF. Combining the CDR3 with reference TRBV11-2 and TRBJ2-1 gives the whole variable domain EAGVAQSPRYKIIEKRQSVAFWCNPISGHATLYWYQQILGQGPKLLIQFQNNGVVDDSQLPKDRFSAERLKGVDSTLKIQPAKLEDSAVYLCASSIRGGRGNEQFFGPGTRLTVL.

This clonotype was counted between two and nine times. The chain uses TRBV19 and TRBJ1-2, with 7 nucleotides matching TRBD1. V was pared by 6 bases and J by 5 bases, with 6 bases of the junction left unmatched. Germline CDR1 is LNHDA and CDR2 is SQIVND (reference sequence). The CDR3 consists of 13 residues. In DNA form, the CDR3 reads TGTGCCAGTAGCCGACAGGGACGGTATGGCTACACCTTC. Its protein product is CASSRQGRYGYTF.

This clonotype occurred a few times. This chain connects TRBV7-6 to TRBJ2-1; 10 bases match TRBD2. V shed 0 bases and J 9 bases; nucleotides not matched to a gene: 8. Germline CDR1 and CDR2: SGHVS and FNYEAQ. The length of the CDR3 is 16 residues. This CDR3 reads CASSLAVASGGPEQFF. The CDR3 DNA follows: TGTGCCAGCAGCTTAGCCGTGGCTAGCGGGGGTCCTGAGCAGTTCTTC.

This clonotype was recorded many times. The chain employs TRBV7-6 and TRBJ2-7, with D perhaps TRBD2 (6 bases). Germline V CDR1 and CDR2: SGHVS, FNYEAQ. The germline V and J ends were trimmed by 4 bases and 3 bases, with 16 bases remaining between them. The CDR3 has 15 residues. The CDR3 region is CASSSTPGLIYEQYF. CDR3 nucleotides: TGTGCCAGCAGCTCGACCCCGGGACTTATCTACGAGCAGTACTTC.

This clonotype was detected a few times. The chain is built from TRBV29-1 and TRBJ1-1; TRBD1 is a possible D gene (5 bases). The V gene lost 4 bases and the J gene lost 5 bases, with 14 bases spanning the gap. This CDR3 comprises 13 residues. Germline V gene lookup returns CDR1 SQVTM and CDR2 ANQGSEA. CDR3 in DNA: TGCAGCGTTGCGGGGGGTATCGATACTGAAGCTTTCTTT. It specifies CSVAGGIDTEAFF.

This clonotype was seen more than once but under ten times. The rearrangement joins TRBV5-5 to TRBJ2-1; TRBD2 matches 10 bases. V trimming: 2 bases; J trimming: 7 bases; junction bases outside the gene matches: 3. The germline CDR1 and CDR2 sequences are SGHKS and YYEKEE (reference sequence). This CDR3 contains 14 residues. The CDR3 here is CASSLTGLANEQFF. CDR3 DNA: TGTGCCAGCAGCTTAACGGGACTAGCGAATGAGCAGTTCTTC. The whole variable domain, filled in from reference TRBV5-5 and TRBJ2-1, reads DAGVTQSPTHLIKTRGQQVTLRCSPISGHKSVSWYQQVLGQGPQFIFQYYEKEERGRGNFPDRFSARQFPNYSSELNVNALLLGDSALYLCASSLTGLANEQFFGPGTRLTVL.

V gene TRBV7-2 combines with J gene TRBJ2-1; D not resolved. The CDR3 totals 14 residues. Trimming took off 5 bases at V and 9 bases at J, with 17 bases between the two ends. The germline CDR1 and CDR2 sequences are SGHTA and FQGNSA. In DNA, the CDR3 is TGTGCCAGCAGCCCCGCGGCCCTAGGAAGTGAGCAGTTCTTC. Protein sequence: CASSPAALGSEQFF. The complete variable domain, with remaining parts taken from reference TRBV7-2 and TRBJ2-1, reads GAGVSQSPSNKVTEKGKDVELRCDPISGHTALYWYRQSLGQGLEFLIYFQGNSAPDKSGLPSDRFSAERTGGSVSTLTIQRTQQEDSAVYLCASSPAALGSEQFFGPGTRLTVL.

This clonotype was seen more than once but under ten times. This chain joins TRBV12-3 or TRBV12-4 and TRBJ1-2; D not resolved. CDR3 length: 16 residues. Trimming removed 7 bases from V and 2 bases from J, with 20 bases in between. CDR3 sequence: CASTQSGGRYNYGYTF. The DNA for the CDR3 is TGTGCCAGCACCCAGAGTGGTGGCAGATACAACTATGGCTACACCTTC.